Presented here are 18 T cell receptor beta chains from one specimen sequenced in a study of shared clonotypes between healthy human individuals. This table comes from immunoSEQ multiplex PCR, and its TCRdb copy is limited to in-frame clones, with some not included. The sample gives nearly 1,000,000 clones, approximately 80% of which show up once; around 1.4% is in the top ten. The specimen sequenced was memory CD4+ T cells sorted from blood. The subset denotes: CD45RA-negative fraction. These receptors were taken from a man aged 18-30 years in good health.

The rearrangement joins TRBV9 to TRBJ2-5; either TRBD1 or TRBD2 may supply D (6 bases each). The CDR3 loop spans 13 amino acids. From germline, CDR1 is SGDLS and CDR2 YYNGEE. Trimming removed 0 bases at V and 7 bases at J, with 10 bases between. CDR3 sequence reads: CASSVVEGGTQYF. The CDR3 nucleotides read TGTGCCAGCAGCGTAGTGGAGGGGGGGACCCAGTACTTC. Looking up the rest from reference TRBV9 and TRBJ2-5 gives the full variable domain: DSGVTQTPKHLITATGQRVTLRCSPRSGDLSVYWYQQSLDQGLQFLIQYYNGEERAKGNILERFSAQQFPDLHSELNLSSLELGDSALYFCASSVVEGGTQYFGPGTRLLVL.

V and J are TRBV15 and TRBJ2-7; the match to TRBD1 covers 7 bases. V trimming: 6 bases; J trimming: 5 bases; junction bases outside the gene matches: 4. The CDR3 runs 12 residues. The V gene's germline CDR1 is LNHNV and CDR2 YYDKDF (reference sequence). The CDR3 DNA reads as TGTGCCACCAGTCTCAGGGGGAACGAGCAGTACTTC. Amino acids: CATSLRGNEQYF.

J is TRBJ1-1 and V is TRBV7-2; D possibly corresponds to TRBD1 (6 bases). V shed 2 bases and J shed 3 bases, with 13 bases lying between them. The CDR3 contains 15 residues. Germline V gene sequence: CDR1 SGHTA, CDR2 FQGNSA. CDR3 sequence: CASSLSPGAYTEAFF. The CDR3 DNA reads as TGTGCCAGCAGCTTATCGCCGGGGGCTTACACTGAAGCTTTCTTT.

The genes are TRBV27 and TRBJ2-5; 14 nucleotides line up with TRBD2. This CDR3 has 15 amino acids. J gave up 1 base and V 8 bases, and 3 bases lay outside the gene matches. From germline, CDR1 is MNHEY and CDR2 SMNVEV (reference sequence). The CDR3 is CASRGLAGAQETQYF. The DNA of the CDR3 is TGTGCCAGCCGGGGACTAGCGGGGGCCCAAGAGACCCAGTACTTC.

The V call is TRBV5-8, the J call TRBJ1-5; unclear D gene. The germline V gene has CDR1 SGHTS and CDR2 YDEGEE. Trimming took off 2 bases at V and 6 bases at J, with 6 bases between the two ends. The CDR3 extends over 12 amino acids. The CDR3 bases are TGTGCCAGCAGCTTATTGGCTCAGCCCCAGCATTTT. Encoded protein: CASSLLAQPQHF.

In nucleotides, the CDR3 is TGTGCCAGCAGCCCCCGGGACAGGGGCTACAATGAGCAGTTCTTC. This translates into CASSPRDRGYNEQFF. The chain couples TRBV27 to TRBJ2-1; 10 bases match TRBD1. Trimming took 6 bases from V and 3 from J; bases not matched to a gene: 5. CDR3 length equals 15 residues. Germline CDR1 is MNHEY and CDR2 is SMNVEV (reference sequence).

The gene calls are TRBV28 and TRBJ2-7, with a tentative D call TRBD1 (6 bases). The length of the CDR3 is 13 residues. V was pared by 8 bases and J by 7 bases, with 18 bases between. Germline V gene data show CDR1 as MDHEN and CDR2 as SYDVKM. CDR3 region: CASGQLPTGEQYF. The DNA of the CDR3 is TGTGCCAGCGGACAGCTCCCTACGGGTGAGCAGTACTTC.

This clone appeared a few times. This chain connects TRBV19 to TRBJ2-1; D call uncertain. Deletions cut 3 bases from V and 0 bases from J, with 12 bases between. Germline values: CDR1 LNHDA, CDR2 SQIVND (reference sequence). This CDR3 comprises 16 residues. The CDR3 protein is CASSIQLWGSYNEQFF. Written as DNA, the CDR3 is TGTGCCAGTAGTATTCAACTATGGGGCTCCTACAATGAGCAGTTCTTC.

The rearrangement links TRBV18 to TRBJ2-3; 7 positions match TRBD1. CDR1 is KGHSH and CDR2 is LQKENI in the germline V gene. Trimming cost V 2 bases and J 6 bases; bases outside gene matches: 14. The CDR3 has 17 amino acids. The CDR3 sequence: CASSPMATGAAPDTQYF. The CDR3 DNA is TGTGCCAGCTCACCAATGGCTACAGGGGCGGCCCCGGATACGCAGTATTTT.

The chain uses TRBV25-1 and TRBJ2-4; the match to TRBD2 covers 9 bases. V lost 3 bases to trimming and J lost 10 bases; unmatched junction nucleotides: 10. Looked up from germline, CDR1 is MGHDK and CDR2 is SYGVNS. CDR3 length equals 15 residues. The CDR3 loop reads CASSEAGGSRVIQYF. DNA of the CDR3: TGTGCCAGCAGTGAGGCGGGGGGGTCCAGGGTGATTCAGTACTTC.

V gene TRBV9 combines with J gene TRBJ1-6; maybe TRBD1 (5 bases). Between the trimmed V and J ends, which lost 0 bases and 7 bases, there was a span of 14 bases. The germline CDR1 and CDR2 sequences are SGDLS and YYNGEE. This CDR3 is 16 amino acids long. CDR3 in DNA: TGTGCCAGCAGCGTAGCCCCCACCGGGGCAAATTCACCCCTCCACTTT. Its protein is CASSVAPTGANSPLHF.

There are a few counts of this clone. The chain combines TRBV4-3 with TRBJ1-2; D unresolved. This CDR3 region has 13 residues. Germline-derived CDR1 and CDR2 are LGHNA and YSLEER. Trimming cost V 4 bases and J 3 bases, with 9 bases left between them. The CDR3 sequence: CASSREGYYGYTF. The CDR3 coding sequence is TGCGCCAGCAGCCGGGAGGGCTACTATGGCTACACCTTC.

This clone was seen only once. J is TRBJ1-6 and V is TRBV4-3, with TRBD1 matching over 7 bases. Per germline, CDR1 LGHNA and CDR2 YSLEER. V was clipped by 1 base and J by 10 bases; unmatched bases: 4. The CDR3 has 14 residues. CDR3 in DNA: TGCGCCAGCAGCCAAGGGACAGGACCCTCACCCCTCCACTTT. Its translation: CASSQGTGPSPLHF.

J is TRBJ2-1 and V is TRBV7-2, with D perhaps assigned TRBD1 or TRBD2 (5 bases each). Germline CDR1 is SGHTA and CDR2 is FQGNSA. Trimming removed 2 bases at V and 10 bases at J, with 9 bases between. This CDR3 contains 12 residues. CDR3 DNA: TGTGCCAGCAGCTTAACGGGGCGAGAGCAGTTCTTC. This gives the protein CASSLTGREQFF. The full variable domain, completed using reference TRBV7-2 and TRBJ2-1, is GAGVSQSPSNKVTEKGKDVELRCDPISGHTALYWYRQSLGQGLEFLIYFQGNSAPDKSGLPSDRFSAERTGGSVSTLTIQRTQQEDSAVYLCASSLTGREQFFGPGTRLTVL.

A few counts support this clone. The rearrangement joins TRBV4-1 to TRBJ1-5, with D unresolved. The germline V and J ends were trimmed by 0 bases and 6 bases, with 18 bases remaining between them. The CDR3 is 17 amino acids. The V gene's germline CDR1 is MGHRA and CDR2 YSYEKL. CDR3 bases: TGCGCCAGCAGCCAAGATCAAGCGCCAGGCCCTCCTCAGCCCCAGCATTTT. It translates to CASSQDQAPGPPQPQHF.

This chain uses TRBV10-3 with TRBJ2-7; 8 bases agree with TRBD1. CDR1 and CDR2 (germline): ENHRY, SYGVKD. V dropped 7 bases and J dropped 0; count of bases not matched to a gene: 8. CDR3 length equals 15 residues. Here the CDR3 DNA reads TGTGCCATCACCGCAGGGGGCTCCCCCTCCTACGAGCAGTACTTC. Protein product: CAITAGGSPSYEQYF.

A few counts support this clone. The chain recombines TRBV6-1 with TRBJ1-5; unclear D gene. V was trimmed by 2 bases and J by 6 bases, leaving 5 bases between them. The CDR3 runs 12 residues. The germline V gene encodes CDR1 MNHNS and CDR2 SASEGT. Written as DNA, the CDR3 is TGTGCCAGCAGTGAACACATTCAGCCCCAGCATTTT. Translation gives CASSEHIQPQHF.

The V call is TRBV27, the J call TRBJ1-6, with no clear D. V was cut by 7 bases and J by 3 bases, with 10 bases left in between. The CDR3 has 14 residues. Per germline, CDR1 MNHEY and CDR2 SMNVEV (reference sequence). CDR3: CASKRADYNSPLHF. As DNA, the CDR3 is TGTGCCAGCAAACGGGCCGACTATAATTCACCCCTCCACTTT.